What follows are 22 T cell receptor beta chains derived from one specimen sequenced in a study of CD8+CD57+ T cells in acquired aplastic anemia. Whoever was chosen for sequencing had shown CD8+CD57+ cell expansion by flow cytometry. CDR3 and TCR beta VDJ profiling relied on a genomic DNA template. Each CDR3 protein gets one entry after TCRdb re-called the reads with MiXCR. The data show under 250,000 distinct CDR3 sequences, 47% seen once. Sequencing was done on a sample of sorted CD4+, CD8+, or CD8+CD57+ T cells (not recorded which) from PBMCs. These receptors were obtained from a human donor with aplastic anemia.

This clonotype was detected many times. The chain carries TRBV20-1 and TRBJ1-2; no definite D call. This CDR3 comprises 10 residues. Trimming shortened V by 6 bases and J by 8 bases, and 10 bases separated the two germline ends. The germline CDR1 and CDR2 sequences are DFQATT and SNEGSKA (reference sequence). The CDR3 sequence is CSATLGGYTF. CDR3 coding DNA: TGCAGTGCGACCCTCGGGGGCTACACCTTC.

The V gene is TRBV11-2, the J gene TRBJ1-1, with D unresolved. This CDR3 has 13 residues. Trimming pared 3 bases from V and 7 bases from J, leaving 12 bases between. Germline V lookup: CDR1 SGHAT, CDR2 FQNNGV. The chain's CDR3 is CASSFNPSFEAFF. The CDR3 coding sequence is TGTGCCAGCAGCTTTAACCCATCCTTTGAAGCTTTCTTT.

The V call is TRBV20-1, the J call TRBJ2-1, with TRBD1 matching 7 bases. Germline lookup yields CDR1 DFQATT and CDR2 SNEGSKA (reference sequence). The V gene end was trimmed by 3 bases and the J gene end by 0 bases; junction bases not matched to a gene: 14. This CDR3 is 18 amino acids long. The CDR3 coding sequence is TGCAGTGCTAGCCGTCCCGACGACAGGGAGATCTCCTACAATGAGCAGTTCTTC. As protein: CSASRPDDREISYNEQFF.

The chain links TRBV11-2 to TRBJ2-7, with D tentatively TRBD1 (6 bases). Germline CDR1 SGHAT, CDR2 FQNNGV. V gave up 5 bases and J gave up 3 bases, with 11 bases separating them. This CDR3 spans 13 amino acids. The CDR3 DNA reads as TGTGCCAGCAGCGTGGGCAGGGGCTACGAGCAGTACTTC. Translated: CASSVGRGYEQYF.

This clonotype was observed at least ten times. The rearrangement uses TRBV5-8 and TRBJ1-2, with 8 bases fitting TRBD1. Germline V CDR1 and CDR2: SGHTS, YDEGEE. This CDR3 spans 14 amino acids. Trimming removed 6 bases from V and 2 bases from J; junction bases left unmatched: 6. Written as DNA, the CDR3 is TGTGCCAGCACGGACAGGGAACTCAACTATGGCTACACCTTC. It is translated as CASTDRELNYGYTF. The full variable domain, its missing parts supplied by reference TRBV5-8 and TRBJ1-2, is EAGVTQSPTHLIKTRGQQATLRCSPISGHTSVYWYQQALGLGLQFLLWYDEGEERNRGNFPPRFSGRQFPNYSSELNVNALELEDSALYLCASTDRELNYGYTFGSGTRLTVV.

There are many counts of this clonotype. This rearrangement joins TRBV4-1 to TRBJ1-1, with D unresolved. The CDR3 runs 13 residues. With 4 bases removed from V and 4 bases from J, the gap between germline ends came to 10 bases. The germline V gene has CDR1 MGHRA and CDR2 YSYEKL. DNA of the CDR3: TGCGCCAGCAGCCCGGGCATCGGCACTGAAGCTTTCTTT. Translation gives CASSPGIGTEAFF.

This clonotype was detected many times. The chain recombines TRBV12-3 or TRBV12-4 with TRBJ1-2; no firm D call. The CDR3 extends over 13 amino acids. Trimming removed 6 bases from V and 3 bases from J, with 11 bases in between. The CDR3: CASSTDGYYGYTF. CDR3 DNA: TGTGCCAGCAGCACCGACGGCTACTATGGCTACACCTTC.

This clonotype appeared a few times. V is TRBV7-3 and J is TRBJ2-3; 8 bases match TRBD2. J gave up 2 bases and V 4 bases, and 5 bases lay outside the gene matches. Germline CDR1 is SGHTA and CDR2 is FQGTGA. The CDR3 is 15 residues long. This CDR3 reads CASSYRGGPTDTQYF. In DNA form, the CDR3 reads TGTGCCAGCAGCTATCGCGGGGGGCCCACAGATACGCAGTATTTT.

This clonotype was seen just once. The chain uses TRBV10-3 and TRBJ1-2; D possibly corresponds to TRBD1 (5 bases). Deletions cut 8 bases from V and 6 bases from J, with 10 bases between. There are 11 residues in the CDR3. The germline V gene encodes CDR1 ENHRY and CDR2 SYGVKD. This chain's CDR3 is CAIRDRNGYTF. CDR3 DNA: TGTGCCATCCGGGACCGAAATGGCTACACCTTC.

This clonotype appeared a few times. The chain carries TRBV27 and TRBJ2-7; D not resolved. Germline CDR1 and CDR2: MNHEY and SMNVEV (reference sequence). V was trimmed by 0 bases and J by 4 bases, leaving 16 bases between them. The CDR3 length is 16 residues. The CDR3, as DNA: TGTGCCAGCAGTTTATCGGTGGCGGCAGCCGTATACGAGCAGTACTTC. This encodes CASSLSVAAAVYEQYF.

This clonotype was seen a handful of times. The chain joins TRBV6-1 to TRBJ2-3; D uncertain. The CDR3 contains 12 residues. Germline CDR1 MNHNS, CDR2 SASEGT. V gave up 6 bases and J gave up 7 bases, with 11 bases separating them. The CDR3 DNA is TGTGCCAGCAGCGAACCTAGAAATACGCAGTATTTT. Its protein product is CASSEPRNTQYF.

This clonotype occurred many times. The chain couples TRBV20-1 to TRBJ2-2; D gene unclear. The CDR3 is 15 residues long. The ends were cut back, 0 bases at V and 1 base at J, with 9 bases in the middle. Germline assignment: CDR1 DFQATT and CDR2 SNEGSKA (reference sequence). CDR3 loop: CSARDPTLNTGELFF. CDR3 nucleotide sequence: TGCAGTGCTAGAGATCCGACATTGAACACCGGGGAGCTGTTTTTT.

V is TRBV27 and J is TRBJ2-7; TRBD1 is a possible D gene (6 bases). CDR3 length: 14 amino acids. The germline V gene has CDR1 MNHEY and CDR2 SMNVEV (reference sequence). Deletions cut 2 bases from V and 0 bases from J, with 8 bases between. The CDR3 DNA sequence: TGTGCCAGCAGTTTAGGCAGGGGCTCCTACGAGCAGTACTTC. Translation gives CASSLGRGSYEQYF.

This clonotype was observed many times. The gene calls are TRBV11-2 and TRBJ2-7, with TRBD1 matching over 7 bases. The CDR3 has 15 amino acids. CDR1 SGHAT and CDR2 FQNNGV come from the germline V gene. V trimming: 0 bases; J trimming: 3 bases; junction bases outside the gene matches: 5. The CDR3, as DNA: TGTGCCAGCAGCTTAGATCCGGACAGGCACTACGAGCAGTACTTC. This codes for CASSLDPDRHYEQYF.

The table lists this clonotype with a few counts. V usage is TRBV19 and J usage is TRBJ2-1; D gene unclear. CDR1 is LNHDA, CDR2 SQIVND, per germline (reference sequence). This CDR3 comprises 13 residues. Trimming stripped 5 bases from V and 6 bases from J, with 11 bases between. In nucleotides, the CDR3 is TGTGCCAGTAGTTTAGGACCACTCAATGAGCAGTTCTTC. This gives the protein CASSLGPLNEQFF.

This clonotype was found a few times. The V gene is TRBV7-9, the J gene TRBJ1-1, with no clear D. The CDR3 is 13 residues long. Trimming took off 2 bases at V and 1 base at J, with 5 bases between the two ends. The germline V gene encodes CDR1 SEHNR and CDR2 FQNEAQ (reference sequence). The CDR3 nucleotides are TGTGCCAGCAGCTTAAGACAGAACACTGAAGCTTTCTTT. It specifies CASSLRQNTEAFF.

This clonotype has a handful of counts. The rearrangement uses TRBV4-1 and TRBJ2-1; weak D call: TRBD1 (6 bases). Trimming cost V 3 bases and J 0 bases, with 15 bases left between them. The CDR3 runs 17 residues. Per germline, CDR1 MGHRA and CDR2 YSYEKL. CDR3 residues: CASSQQNRGNSYNEQFF. In DNA, the CDR3 is TGCGCCAGCAGCCAGCAAAATAGGGGGAACTCCTACAATGAGCAGTTCTTC.

This clonotype was counted many times. V gene TRBV9 combines with J gene TRBJ1-1; 9 nucleotides agree with TRBD1. This CDR3 is 15 amino acids long. Germline assignment: CDR1 SGDLS and CDR2 YYNGEE. V shed 4 bases and J 5 bases; nucleotides not matched to a gene: 9. CDR3: CASSPPGQGKTEAFF. Written as DNA, the CDR3 is TGTGCCAGCAGCCCCCCAGGACAGGGGAAGACTGAAGCTTTCTTT.

V gene TRBV2 combines with J gene TRBJ2-1; D uncertain. The CDR3 extends over 12 amino acids. V was pared by 5 bases and J by 10 bases, with 12 bases between. Germline CDR1 reads SNHLY; CDR2 reads FYNNEI. Here the CDR3 DNA reads TGTGCCAGCAGTTCCAGGATGTCCGAGCAGTTCTTC. Encoded protein: CASSSRMSEQFF.

CDR3 sequence: CSVHPTGTDGYTF. The DNA for the CDR3 is TGCAGCGTTCATCCGACAGGGACCGATGGCTACACCTTC. The chain links TRBV29-1 to TRBJ1-2, with 7 positions matching TRBD1. The length of the CDR3 is 13 residues. V was pared by 5 bases and J by 6 bases, with 9 bases of the junction left unmatched. Germline V gene sequence: CDR1 SQVTM, CDR2 ANQGSEA.

This clonotype was seen ten or more times. V usage is TRBV3-1 and J usage is TRBJ2-7; TRBD1 aligns across 7 bases. J was trimmed by 0 bases and V by 0 bases; bases with no gene match: 2. The CDR3 runs 15 residues. In germline, CDR1 is LGHDT, CDR2 YNNKEL (reference sequence). CDR3 DNA: TGTGCCAGCAGCCAAGACGGGGACAGCTCCTACGAGCAGTACTTC. The encoded protein is CASSQDGDSSYEQYF.

This clonotype was detected ten times or more. CDR3 region: CASSLDEGWYEQYF. In DNA form, the CDR3 reads TGCGCCAGCAGCTTAGACGAGGGGTGGTACGAGCAGTACTTC. The chain is built from TRBV5-1 and TRBJ2-7; D is tentatively TRBD1 or TRBD2 (5 bases each). Germline V CDR1 and CDR2: SGHRS, YFSETQ. The CDR3 consists of 14 residues. Trimming took 2 bases from V and 4 from J, leaving 13 bases between them. Full variable domain (remainder filled in from reference TRBV5-1 and TRBJ2-7): KAGVTQTPRYLIKTRGQQVTLSCSPISGHRSVSWYQQTPGQGLQFLFEYFSETQRNKGNFPGRFSGRQFSNSRSEMNVSTLELGDSALYLCASSLDEGWYEQYFGPGTRLTVT.